Listed here are 4 T cell receptor beta chains from one sample, sequenced in a study of cytomegalovirus exposure and HLA in healthy donors. In the PCR, 60 Vbeta and 13 Jbeta primers were used. Here immunoSEQ multiplex PCR was the method, and the copy in TCRdb shows in-frame clones only, minus some. The sample holds 95,000 to 150,000 clones, under 85% seen once. The sample consisted of PBMCs. The receptors here all came from a woman in her forties or fifties in good health and CMV-seropositive.

The chain carries TRBV5-8 and TRBJ1-4, with no clear D. Trimming stripped 1 base from V and 0 bases from J, with 4 bases between. The CDR3 sequence is 14 residues long. Looked up from germline, CDR1 is SGHTS and CDR2 is YDEGEE. The CDR3 sequence is CASSLTATNEKLFF. The CDR3 DNA reads TGTGCCAGCAGCTTGACAGCAACTAATGAAAAACTGTTTTTT. Filled out from reference TRBV5-8 and TRBJ1-4, the complete variable domain reads EAGVTQSPTHLIKTRGQQATLRCSPISGHTSVYWYQQALGLGLQFLLWYDEGEERNRGNFPPRFSGRQFPNYSSELNVNALELEDSALYLCASSLTATNEKLFFGSGTQLSVL.

V usage is TRBV7-6 and J usage is TRBJ2-5, with D tentatively TRBD1 (6 bases). The V gene's germline CDR1 is SGHVS and CDR2 FNYEAQ. V was shortened by 4 bases and J by 7 bases, with 16 bases between the two germline ends. The CDR3 is made up of 14 amino acids. The CDR3 sequence is CASSSQGYDGTQYF. Written as DNA, the CDR3 is TGTGCCAGCAGCTCACAGGGCTATGATGGGACCCAGTACTTC.

This clone has just a few counts. The chain couples TRBV5-1 to TRBJ2-5; 9 bases fit TRBD2. Losses at the gene ends were 2 bases for V and 1 base for J; bases not matched to a gene: 3. The CDR3 spans 15 residues. Per germline, CDR1 SGHRS and CDR2 YFSETQ. The CDR3 protein is CASSLGGGGQETQYF. CDR3 sequence (DNA): TGCGCCAGCAGCTTAGGCGGGGGGGGCCAAGAGACCCAGTACTTC.

This rearrangement joins TRBV29-1 to TRBJ1-2, with D hard to call. The CDR3 spans 11 residues. The V end lost 0 bases, the J end lost 7 bases, and 6 bases lay between the germline ends. Germline V gene data show CDR1 as SQVTM and CDR2 as ANQGSEA. CDR3 sequence reads: CSVEDLFGYTF. The CDR3 bases are TGCAGCGTTGAAGATCTGTTTGGCTACACCTTC. The variable domain in full, completed from reference TRBV29-1 and TRBJ1-2, reads SAVISQKPSRDICQRGTSLTIQCQVDSQVTMMFWYRQQPGQSLTLIATANQGSEATYESGFVIDKFPISRPNLTFSTLTVSNMSPEDSSIYLCSVEDLFGYTFGSGTRLTVV.